This is a list of T cell receptor beta chains from one sample in a study of cytomegalovirus exposure and HLA in healthy donors. The assay was immunoSEQ multiplex PCR, and TCRdb's table has in-frame clones only and misses some. Of under 150,000 clones in the sample, 60% to 80% are singletons; the top ten hold 1.5% to 2%. The sample taken for sequencing was PBMCs. The receptors derive from a woman aged 25 to 45 in good health and CMV-seronegative. Each CDR3 is given without its conserved first and last residue. The size entry is marked missing in some rows and otherwise reads once, few, many or a size class.

V	size	CDR3
TRBV4-1	.	ASSQTRGTRTEAF
TRBV19	.	ASTSPRGNYEKLF
TRBV2	.	ASSREQAPGQPQH
TRBV5-1	.	ASSLSTGIGSPLH
TRBV5-1	few	ASSPGTSGSSGTQY
TRBV13	.	ASSYGRGNQPQH
TRBV7-8	.	ASSPPIWTDQTGELF
TRBV5-1	.	ASSLQLEGADTQY
TRBV27	.	ASSLGGLYGYT
TRBV19	.	ARIDRAEGYT
TRBV5-4	.	ASSSQTGIREQF
TRBV11-3	.	ASSIERVENQPQH
TRBV18	.	ASSPRGTGFYEQY
TRBV5-1	.	ASSLYLPGGGYQETQY
TRBV5-1	.	ASSLSGPSSTDTQY
TRBV9	.	ASSVGLAGDTDTQY
TRBV29-1	.	SSFRQGPYHGYT
TRBV7-2	.	ASSPGRGRETQY
TRBV5-4	.	ASSLGRDYNEQF
TRBV27	.	ASSLGLRGSAF
TRBV18	few	ASSPQGFDTEAF
TRBV2	.	ASSDVGQGAEASPLH
TRBV4-3	.	ASSQNTLGGTGHTEAF
TRBV7-2	few	ASSPFRYTEAF
TRBV5-1	.	ASSLGQLSNYGYT
TRBV18	.	ASSPGGGNTEAF
TRBV6-5	few	ASSRDRGLTEAF
TRBV18	.	ASSPPRGMGNTEAF
TRBV9	.	ASSSTGAVGDNSPLH
TRBV6-1	once	ASSEAGLGDTEAF
TRBV29-1	.	SVETGAGNTIY
TRBV13	.	ASSLRRGVHGYT
TRBV27	.	ASSLSTGGSYEQY
TRBV21-1	.	ASSKKQGTVMNTEAF
TRBV6-1	.	ASSQGMGIGEAF
TRBV27	.	ASNRGYEQF
TRBV4-1	.	ASSWGLGFDYGYT
TRBV15	.	ATSRDREIEKLF
TRBV7-3	once	ASSRQGNYNEQF
TRBV18	few	ASSPDSSNEKLF
TRBV10-3	.	AISNINEQF
TRBV7-8	.	ASSAQPGTGVGYT
TRBV15	.	ATSRDAGGDYEQY
TRBV2	.	ASLELNYGYT
TRBV6-4	.	ASPLTRREGGTGELF
TRBV11-2	.	ASGRWGGDEQF